Listed below are T cell receptor beta chains from one sample, sequenced in a study of human T cells and chemical hapten exposure. From the RACE reads, TCRdb called clonotypes with MiXCR, one entry per CDR3 protein. The sample records roughly 30,000 distinct CDR3 sequences, around 10% being singletons. The source was whole blood, collected in connection with sensitization to the hapten diphenylcyclopropenone (DPC). These TCRs come from a man aged 25-40 years with alopecia areata. Some clones in this sample may be carry-over from other donors' samples. The CDR3 runs from the conserved cysteine through the conserved F or W. D genes are given only for firm matches. Expanded clones get a size class; other rows say once, few or many, or leave the size out.

D gene	J gene	clone size	V gene	CDR3 protein	CDR3 DNA
TRBD1	TRBJ1-5	many	TRBV6-2/TRBV6-3	CASSGTGSNQPQHF	TGTGCCAGCAGCGGGACAGGGAGCAATCAGCCCCAGCATTTT
TRBD1	TRBJ2-7	many	TRBV10-1	CATMSPDRDHEQYF	TGCGCCACCATGTCCCCGGACAGGGACCACGAGCAGTACTTC
NA	TRBJ2-6	few	TRBV2	CASSLGGRHSGANVLTF	TGTGCCAGCAGTCTCGGGGGGCGGCACTCTGGGGCCAACGTCCTGACTTTC
NA	TRBJ2-3	many	TRBV30	CAWGRLRTDTQYF	TGTGCCTGGGGCCGGCTTCGGACAGATACGCAGTATTTT
TRBD1	TRBJ1-6	few	TRBV7-9	CASSLSGTGNSPLHF	TGTGCCAGCAGCTTATCAGGGACAGGGAATTCACCCCTCCACTTT
TRBD1	TRBJ1-5	many	TRBV20-1	CSARSTGVQPQHF	TGCAGTGCTAGATCGACAGGGGTTCAGCCCCAGCATTTT
TRBD2	TRBJ2-3	many	TRBV7-6	CASRRLAGQTDTQYF	TGTGCCAGCAGAAGACTAGCGGGGCAAACAGATACGCAGTATTTT
TRBD2	TRBJ2-1	NA	TRBV7-7	CASSEGLASYNEQFF	TGTGCTAGCAGCGAGGGACTAGCGTCTTACAATGAGCAGTTCTTC
TRBD1	TRBJ2-6	few	TRBV19	CASRQGASSGANVLTF	TGTGCCAGTAGACAGGGGGCCTCCTCTGGGGCCAACGTCCTGACTTTC
NA	TRBJ2-3	many	TRBV11-3	CASSNRETADTQYF	TGTGCCAGCAGTAACAGGGAGACAGCAGATACGCAGTATTTT
NA	TRBJ2-7	NA	TRBV20-1	CSAREGRPGEQYF	TGCAGTGCTAGAGAAGGCAGACCCGGCGAGCAGTACTTC
TRBD1	TRBJ2-1	few	TRBV12-3/TRBV12-4	CASSLSLGQGVVEQFF	TGTGCCAGCAGTTTATCGTTGGGACAGGGGGTGGTCGAGCAGTTCTTC
TRBD2	TRBJ2-7	many	TRBV11-2	CASSLASGRTYEQYF	TGTGCCAGCAGCTTAGCTAGCGGGAGAACCTACGAGCAGTACTTC
NA	TRBJ1-2	many	TRBV12-3/TRBV12-4	CASSLSYGYTF	TGTGCCAGCAGTTTAAGTTATGGCTACACCTTC
NA	TRBJ2-3	NA	TRBV4-3	CASSQDEGTDTQYF	TGCGCCAGCAGCCAAGATGAGGGGACAGATACGCAGTATTTT
NA	TRBJ1-5	many	TRBV12-3/TRBV12-4	CASSLWTLNQPQHF	TGTGCCAGCAGTCTGTGGACGCTCAATCAGCCCCAGCATTTT
NA	TRBJ2-1	NA	TRBV11-2	CASSLAYFSDRYNEQFF	TGTGCCAGCAGCTTAGCCTACTTTAGCGACCGCTACAATGAGCAGTTCTTC
NA	TRBJ1-4	many	TRBV20-1	CSARDPGVHEKLFF	TGCAGTGCTAGAGATCCTGGGGTACATGAAAAACTGTTTTTT
NA	TRBJ1-5	few	TRBV6-1	CASDGDYLYSNQPQHF	TGTGCCAGCGACGGAGATTACCTTTATAGCAATCAGCCCCAGCATTTT
NA	TRBJ1-5	many	TRBV5-5	CASSLASTSNQPQHF	TGTGCCAGCAGCTTGGCCAGCACAAGCAATCAGCCCCAGCATTTT
NA	TRBJ1-2	NA	TRBV4-1	CASSQLDRAFNYGYTF	TGCGCCAGCAGCCAATTGGACAGAGCTTTTAACTATGGCTACACCTTC
TRBD2	TRBJ2-3	many	TRBV28	CAIGRGDTQYF	TGTGCCATCGGGAGGGGAGATACGCAGTATTTT
NA	TRBJ2-1	many	TRBV7-2	CASRGAGNEQFF	TGTGCCAGCAGAGGAGCGGGCAATGAGCAGTTCTTC
NA	TRBJ1-1	NA	TRBV29-1	CSGTENTEAFF	TGCAGCGGGACAGAGAACACTGAAGCTTTCTTT
NA	TRBJ1-1	NA	TRBV6-2/TRBV6-3	CASSSRQMNTEAFF	TGTGCCAGCAGTTCAAGACAGATGAACACTGAAGCTTTCTTT
NA	TRBJ2-3	many	TRBV20-1	CSAESGTTDTQYF	TGCAGTGCCGAAAGCGGAACCACAGATACGCAGTATTTT
NA	TRBJ2-7	many	TRBV7-2	CASSLGQVGYEQYF	TGTGCCAGCAGCTTAGGCCAGGTCGGATACGAGCAGTACTTC
NA	TRBJ1-5	many	TRBV6-2/TRBV6-3	CASSYGQGNQPQHF	TGTGCCAGCAGTTACGGTCAGGGCAATCAGCCCCAGCATTTT
TRBD2	TRBJ2-1	many	TRBV7-6	CASSRSGTKSAISYNEQFF	TGTGCCAGCAGCCGCTCCGGGACTAAATCTGCAATCTCCTACAATGAGCAGTTCTTC
NA	TRBJ2-4	few	TRBV3-1	CASSPRPGVANIQYF	TGTGCCAGCAGCCCAAGGCCGGGGGTTGCGAACATTCAGTACTTC
NA	TRBJ1-1	few	TRBV7-6	CASSLDRKGTEAFF	TGTGCCAGCAGCCTTGACAGGAAGGGGACTGAAGCTTTCTTT
NA	TRBJ1-1	many	TRBV10-2	CASSEFGAGRTEAFF	TGCGCCAGCAGTGAGTTTGGGGCAGGGAGGACTGAAGCTTTCTTT
NA	TRBJ1-1	many	TRBV12-3/TRBV12-4	CASSLGGDTEAFF	TGTGCCAGCAGTTTAGGGGGGGACACTGAAGCTTTCTTT
TRBD1	TRBJ2-3	many	TRBV29-1	CSVEAPRDRDDTQYF	TGCAGCGTTGAGGCCCCCCGCGACAGGGATGATACGCAGTATTTT
NA	TRBJ1-3	few	TRBV6-5	CASSSSRGAQGNTIYF	TGTGCCAGCAGTTCCTCGCGAGGGGCCCAAGGAAACACCATATATTTT
TRBD2	TRBJ2-3	NA	TRBV4-3	CASSQGQRGGTDTQYF	TGCGCCAGCAGCCAAGGTCAGCGGGGGGGTACAGATACGCAGTATTTT
NA	TRBJ2-3	many	TRBV11-2	CASSQDSTDTQYF	TGTGCCAGCAGCCAGGACAGCACAGATACGCAGTATTTT
NA	TRBJ1-5	many	TRBV2	CASSETGGNQPQHF	TGTGCCAGCAGTGAAACGGGGGGCAATCAGCCCCAGCATTTT
NA	TRBJ2-7	many	TRBV3-1	CASSQAGTPTYEQYF	TGTGCCAGCAGCCAAGCAGGGACACCAACCTACGAGCAGTACTTC
TRBD1	TRBJ2-3	many	TRBV3-1	CASSPEDRADTQYF	TGTGCCAGCAGCCCCGAGGACAGGGCAGATACGCAGTATTTT
TRBD1	TRBJ2-7	NA	TRBV12-3/TRBV12-4	CASSETGPSYEQYF	TGTGCCAGCAGCGAGACAGGGCCCTCCTACGAGCAGTACTTC
TRBD2	TRBJ2-1	many	TRBV10-2	CASSEGLAGRYNEQFF	TGCGCCAGCAGTGAGGGGCTAGCGGGAAGATACAATGAGCAGTTCTTC
TRBD1	TRBJ1-2	NA	TRBV7-9	CASSLKGQASNYGYTF	TGTGCCAGCAGCTTAAAAGGACAGGCTAGTAACTATGGCTACACCTTT
NA	TRBJ2-3	few	TRBV6-2/TRBV6-3	CASSSGGSTDTQYF	TGTGCCAGCAGTTCGGGCGGTAGCACAGATACGCAGTATTTT
NA	TRBJ2-5	many	TRBV23-1	CASSQGAGETQYF	TGCGCCAGCAGTCAGGGGGCCGGAGAGACCCAGTACTTC
TRBD1	TRBJ1-2	few	TRBV6-5	CASSYQRDRANYGYTF	TGTGCCAGCAGTTACCAGCGGGACAGAGCTAACTATGGCTACACCTTC
NA	TRBJ1-1	medium-sized	TRBV6-2/TRBV6-3	CASRDQANTEAFF	TGTGCCAGCAGAGATCAGGCGAACACTGAAGCTTTCTTT
NA	TRBJ2-3	NA	TRBV6-2/TRBV6-3	CASSYRTNNQDTQYF	TGTGCCAGCAGTTACAGGACAAACAATCAAGATACGCAGTATTTT
TRBD1	TRBJ1-6	many	TRBV2	CASSERGTGARYNSPLHF	TGTGCCAGCAGTGAAAGGGGCACAGGGGCGAGATATAATTCACCCCTCCACTTT
NA	TRBJ2-3	NA	TRBV29-1	CSVEDPGTDTQYF	TGCAGCGTTGAAGATCCGGGCACAGATACGCAGTATTTT
NA	TRBJ1-1	few	TRBV20-1	CSARDRTGGDAFF	TGCAGTGCTAGAGATAGGACCGGGGGCGATGCTTTCTTT
NA	TRBJ2-5	few	TRBV14	CASSQEGSQYF	TGTGCCAGCAGCCAAGAAGGTTCCCAGTACTTC
NA	TRBJ1-1	few	TRBV30	CAWSVRVGGGGAEAFF	TGTGCCTGGAGTGTAAGGGTCGGGGGCGGAGGGGCTGAAGCTTTCTTT
TRBD1	TRBJ1-1	few	TRBV29-1	CSVGQGANTEAFF	TGCAGCGTTGGACAGGGGGCCAACACTGAAGCTTTCTTT
NA	TRBJ1-5	many	TRBV20-1	CSARGAGGNQPQHF	TGCAGTGCTAGAGGGGCAGGGGGCAATCAGCCCCAGCATTTT
NA	TRBJ2-3	few	TRBV19	CASTSAVTDTQYF	TGTGCCAGCACCTCGGCTGTCACAGATACGCAGTATTTT
NA	TRBJ2-7	many	TRBV12-3/TRBV12-4	CASSLARVYEQYF	TGTGCCAGCAGTTTAGCAAGGGTCTACGAGCAGTACTTC